The present T cell receptor beta chain was sequenced within a study of T cells in Graves' hyperthyroidism and ophthalmopathy. A lack of ophthalmopathy progression within 18 months defined stable Graves' hyperthyroidism. Thyroid ultrasound, orbital computed tomography, clinical symptoms, and serum thyroxine and TRAb underpinned diagnoses. Source material for PBMCs was 9 to 10 ml fresh peripheral blood. TCR beta CDR3 regions were amplified from RNA transcripts. The primer set for the first-round RT-PCR of the TCR CDR3 was HTBI. TCRdb passed the multiplex PCR reads through MiXCR, listing each CDR3 protein once. This sample yields under 400,000 distinct CDR3 sequences, of which approximately 25% are seen a single time; around 70% belongs to the top ten. The CDR3 sequence is 17 residues long. V lost 6 bases, J lost 6 bases, and 11 bases stayed unmatched. The germline V gene has CDR1 MNHEY and CDR2 SMNVEV (reference sequence).

Note on this clonotype: The antigen remains undetermined.

Study findings and constraints: Model-based prediction identified ophthalmopathy a median around seven months prior to its onset.

This sequence joins TRBV27 and TRBJ2-3; 14 bases are shared with TRBD2. The receptor's source is a man in his forties or fifties with Graves' hyperthyroidism. The sequencing sample was made of blood. The CDR3 coding sequence is TGTGCCAGCAGCTCGGACGGGACTAGCGGGAGTTGGGATACGCAGTATTTT. Amino acids: CASSSDGTSGSWDTQYF.